Described below is a single T cell receptor beta chain sequence and its context. No antigen is known for it. Each donor was a Caucasian adult residing in Nashville, Tennessee. These data come from a study of shared clonotypes between healthy human individuals. Measured with immunoSEQ multiplex PCR; TCRdb has only the in-frame clones, and not every one. The table lists about 2.4 million clones, roughly 92% of them singletons. Notes on the study in general: A generally larger estimated richness was seen in naive subsets than in memory subsets.

Sequenced input: naive CD4+ T cells sorted from blood. Described subset: CD45RA+ positively selected. The sequence was obtained from a man aged 18 to 35 in good health.

CDR3 nucleotide sequence: TGTGCCAGCAGAAAAATGGTAACGAACACTGAAGCTTTCTTT. Its protein is CASRKMVTNTEAFF. This sequence joins TRBV5-4 and TRBJ1-1, with D uncertain. Per the germline V gene, CDR1 is SGHNT and CDR2 is YYREEE (reference sequence). V dropped 5 bases and J dropped 1 base, with 12 bases sitting between them. The CDR3 sequence is 14 residues long.